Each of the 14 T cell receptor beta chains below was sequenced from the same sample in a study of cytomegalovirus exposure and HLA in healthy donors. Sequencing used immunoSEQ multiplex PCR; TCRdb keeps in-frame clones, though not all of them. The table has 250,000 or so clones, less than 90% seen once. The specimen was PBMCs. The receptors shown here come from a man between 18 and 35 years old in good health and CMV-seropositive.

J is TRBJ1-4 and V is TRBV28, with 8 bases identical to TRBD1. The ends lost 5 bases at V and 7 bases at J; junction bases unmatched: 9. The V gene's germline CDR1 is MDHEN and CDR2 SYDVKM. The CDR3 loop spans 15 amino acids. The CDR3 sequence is CASSIPTGGGEKLFF. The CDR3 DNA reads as TGTGCCAGCAGTATCCCCACAGGGGGGGGTGAAAAACTGTTTTTT. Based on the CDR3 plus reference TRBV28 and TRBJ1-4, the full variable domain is DVKVTQSSRYLVKRTGEKVFLECVQDMDHENMFWYRQDPGLGLRLIYFSYDVKMKEKGDIPEGYSVSREKKERFSLILESASTNQTSMYLCASSIPTGGGEKLFFGSGTQLSVL.

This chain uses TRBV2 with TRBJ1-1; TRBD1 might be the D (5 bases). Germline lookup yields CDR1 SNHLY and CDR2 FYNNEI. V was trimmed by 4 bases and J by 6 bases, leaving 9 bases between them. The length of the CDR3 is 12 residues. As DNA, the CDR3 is TGTGCCAGCAGTGTGGGGGGTCCTGAAGCTTTCTTT. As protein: CASSVGGPEAFF.

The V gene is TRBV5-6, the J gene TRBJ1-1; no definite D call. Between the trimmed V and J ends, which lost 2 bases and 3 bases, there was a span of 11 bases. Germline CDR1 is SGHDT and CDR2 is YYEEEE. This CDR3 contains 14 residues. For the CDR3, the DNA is TGTGCCAGCAGCTTTCAGTTAGAAGACACTGAAGCTTTCTTT. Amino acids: CASSFQLEDTEAFF.

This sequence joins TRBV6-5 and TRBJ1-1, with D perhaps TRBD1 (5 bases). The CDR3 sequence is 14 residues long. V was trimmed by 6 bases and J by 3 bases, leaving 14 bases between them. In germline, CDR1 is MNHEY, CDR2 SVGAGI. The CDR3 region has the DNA TGTGCCAGCAGGAAGTCCAGAGGGGACACTGAAGCTTTCTTT. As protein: CASRKSRGDTEAFF.

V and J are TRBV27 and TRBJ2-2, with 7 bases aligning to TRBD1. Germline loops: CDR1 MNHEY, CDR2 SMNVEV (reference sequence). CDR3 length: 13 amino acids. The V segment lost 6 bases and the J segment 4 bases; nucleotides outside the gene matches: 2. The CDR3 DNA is TGTGCCAGCAGCCGACAGGGCACCGGGGAGCTGTTTTTT. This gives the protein CASSRQGTGELFF.

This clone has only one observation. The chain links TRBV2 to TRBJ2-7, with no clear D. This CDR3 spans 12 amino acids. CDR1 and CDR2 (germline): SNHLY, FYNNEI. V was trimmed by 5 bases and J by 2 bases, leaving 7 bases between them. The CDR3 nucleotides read TGTGCCAGCAGTTTGTCGACCTACGAGCAGTACTTC. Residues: CASSLSTYEQYF.

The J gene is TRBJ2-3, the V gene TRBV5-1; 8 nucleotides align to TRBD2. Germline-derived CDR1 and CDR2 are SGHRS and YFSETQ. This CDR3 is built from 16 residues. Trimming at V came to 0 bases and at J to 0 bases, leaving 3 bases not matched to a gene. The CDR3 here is CASSLVVAGSTDTQYF. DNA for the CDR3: TGCGCCAGCAGCTTGGTAGTAGCGGGGAGCACAGATACGCAGTATTTT.

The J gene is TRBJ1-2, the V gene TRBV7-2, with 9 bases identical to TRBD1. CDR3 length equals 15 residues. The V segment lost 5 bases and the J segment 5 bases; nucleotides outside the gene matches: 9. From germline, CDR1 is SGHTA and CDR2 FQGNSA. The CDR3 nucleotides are TGTGCCAGCAGCCGTATCCCGGGACAGGGTTATGGCTACACCTTC. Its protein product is CASSRIPGQGYGYTF.

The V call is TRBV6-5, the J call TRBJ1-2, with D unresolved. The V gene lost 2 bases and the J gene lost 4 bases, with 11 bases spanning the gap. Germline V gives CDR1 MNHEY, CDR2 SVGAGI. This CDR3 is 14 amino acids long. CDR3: CASSYLRMGYGYTF. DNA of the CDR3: TGTGCCAGCAGTTACCTCCGGATGGGCTATGGCTACACCTTC.

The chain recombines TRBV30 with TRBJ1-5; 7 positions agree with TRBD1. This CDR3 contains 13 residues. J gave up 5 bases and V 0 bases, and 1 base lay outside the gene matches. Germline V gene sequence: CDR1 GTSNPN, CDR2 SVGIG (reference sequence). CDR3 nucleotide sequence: TGTGCCTGGAGTGTAGGACAGGATCAGCCCCAGCATTTT. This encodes CAWSVGQDQPQHF.

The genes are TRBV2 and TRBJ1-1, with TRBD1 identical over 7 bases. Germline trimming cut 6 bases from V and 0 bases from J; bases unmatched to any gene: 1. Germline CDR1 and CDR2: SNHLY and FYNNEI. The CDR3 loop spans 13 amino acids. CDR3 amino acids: CASRTGMNTEAFF. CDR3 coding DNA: TGTGCCAGCAGGACAGGGATGAACACTGAAGCTTTCTTT.

CDR3 bases: TGTGCCAGCAGTTTACAGGGGGCTATGTACGAGCAGTACTTC. This sequence encodes CASSLQGAMYEQYF. The genes are TRBV27 and TRBJ2-7; 8 positions agree with TRBD1. The junction had 4 bases not matched to a gene; V was cut back by 2 bases and J by 4 bases. The CDR3 spans 14 residues. Per germline, CDR1 MNHEY and CDR2 SMNVEV (reference sequence).

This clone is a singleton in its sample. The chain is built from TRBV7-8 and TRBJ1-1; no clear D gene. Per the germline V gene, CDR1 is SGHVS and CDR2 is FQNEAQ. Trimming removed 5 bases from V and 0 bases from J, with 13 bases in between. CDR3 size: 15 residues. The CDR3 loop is CASSPPQVMNTEAFF. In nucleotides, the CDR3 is TGTGCCAGCAGCCCCCCGCAGGTCATGAACACTGAAGCTTTCTTT.

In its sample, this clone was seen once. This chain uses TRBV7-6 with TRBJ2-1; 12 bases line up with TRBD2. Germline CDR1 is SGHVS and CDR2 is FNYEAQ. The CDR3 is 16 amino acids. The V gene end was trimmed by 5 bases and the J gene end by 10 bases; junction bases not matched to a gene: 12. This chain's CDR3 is CASSATHGLAGREQFF. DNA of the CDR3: TGTGCCAGCAGCGCAACCCACGGACTAGCGGGAAGGGAGCAGTTCTTC. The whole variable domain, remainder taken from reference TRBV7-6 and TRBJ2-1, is GAGVSQSPRYKVTKRGQDVALRCDPISGHVSLYWYRQALGQGPEFLTYFNYEAQQDKSGLPNDRFSAERPEGSISTLTIQRTEQRDSAMYRCASSATHGLAGREQFFGPGTRLTVL.